The 32 T cell receptor beta chains presented below share a single source sample, sequenced in a study of blood T cell repertoires in COVID-19 (dated by TCRdb to 2019 to 2021). The receptor library was made with the immunoSEQ multiplex PCR assay. TCRdb re-hosts the immuneACCESS table, in-frame sequences only. Its copies lack some clones; in the studies checked, an unresolved V gene accounts for under half of them, and the cause for the rest is not known. The table for this sample lists roughly 200,000 clones; around 89% of them were counted only once. The top ten constitute over 0.95% of the sample. Sequenced material: PBMCs or T cells enriched from blood (not recorded which). The receptors shown here come from a man in his thirties or forties who had recovered from COVID-19.

V and J are TRBV9 and TRBJ2-5, with 7 bases matching TRBD2. Unmatched junction bases numbered 9, after V lost 0 bases and J lost 4 bases. The CDR3 runs 16 residues. Per germline, CDR1 SGDLS and CDR2 YYNGEE. CDR3 in amino acids: CASSVEGGRPGETQYF. Here the CDR3 DNA reads TGTGCCAGCAGCGTAGAGGGAGGGCGGCCCGGAGAGACCCAGTACTTC.

The chain employs TRBV6-2 or TRBV6-3 and TRBJ2-3, with no clear D. In germline, CDR1 is MNHEY, CDR2 SVGEGT. The length of the CDR3 is 14 residues. V was trimmed by 0 bases and J by 5 bases, leaving 9 bases between them. The CDR3 region has the DNA TGTGCCAGCAGTTACTCGATTTCGGGAGATACGCAGTATTTT. Translated, it gives CASSYSISGDTQYF.

This chain joins TRBV9 and TRBJ2-3; TRBD2 is a possible D gene (5 bases). From germline, CDR1 is SGDLS and CDR2 YYNGEE. Trimming took off 0 bases at V and 6 bases at J, with 11 bases between the two ends. The CDR3 extends over 14 amino acids. In DNA form, the CDR3 reads TGTGCCAGCAGCGTAGAATGGACGGGGGATACGCAGTATTTT. Encoded protein: CASSVEWTGDTQYF.

The V call is TRBV10-1, the J call TRBJ2-7; D possibly corresponds to TRBD1 (6 bases). There are 15 residues in the CDR3. Germline CDR1 and CDR2: WNHNN and SYGVQD (reference sequence). V lost 6 bases and J lost 4, with 19 bases in between. The CDR3 sequence: CASSPSQGLGYEQYF. The CDR3 bases are TGCGCCAGCAGCCCAAGCCAGGGGTTGGGGTACGAGCAGTACTTC.

V gene TRBV30 combines with J gene TRBJ2-3; 8 bases agree with TRBD2. CDR3 length: 15 residues. The trim removed 0 bases at V and 4 bases at J, leaving 6 bases unmatched. Germline loops: CDR1 GTSNPN, CDR2 SVGIG (reference sequence). The CDR3 nucleotides read TGTGCCTGGAGTGTAAAGCGGGAGCGGTCAGATACGCAGTATTTT. As protein: CAWSVKRERSDTQYF.

The rearrangement uses TRBV7-2 and TRBJ1-5; TRBD1 agrees at 11 bases. The germline CDR1 and CDR2 sequences are SGHTA and FQGNSA. CDR3 size: 17 residues. V gave up 3 bases and J gave up 3 bases; unmatched junction bases: 7. CDR3 in amino acids: CASSFPGQGDLNQPQHF. CDR3 nucleotide sequence: TGTGCCAGCAGCTTTCCGGGACAGGGGGACCTCAATCAGCCCCAGCATTTT. Based on the CDR3 plus reference TRBV7-2 and TRBJ1-5, the full variable domain is GAGVSQSPSNKVTEKGKDVELRCDPISGHTALYWYRQSLGQGLEFLIYFQGNSAPDKSGLPSDRFSAERTGGSVSTLTIQRTQQEDSAVYLCASSFPGQGDLNQPQHFGDGTRLSIL.

The rearrangement uses TRBV20-1 and TRBJ2-1; D possibly corresponds to TRBD2 (7 bases). The CDR3 length is 14 residues. Germline CDR1 and CDR2: DFQATT and SNEGSKA (reference sequence). V was cut by 3 bases and J by 4 bases, with 13 bases left in between. The CDR3 reads CSASLGGAYNEQFF. The DNA for the CDR3 is TGCAGTGCTAGTCTGGGGGGGGCTTACAATGAGCAGTTCTTC.

The chain carries TRBV11-2 and TRBJ1-6, with D maybe TRBD1 (6 bases). Germline CDR1 SGHAT, CDR2 FQNNGV. The V end was cut by 6 bases, the J end by 6 bases, with 15 bases between. The CDR3 runs to 15 residues. The CDR3 DNA reads as TGTGCCAGCAGTTACCCGACAGGATTTAATTCACCCCTCCACTTT. This translates into CASSYPTGFNSPLHF.

The chain couples TRBV11-2 to TRBJ2-3, with 9 bases identical to TRBD2. Germline V gene sequence: CDR1 SGHAT, CDR2 FQNNGV. The CDR3 spans 19 residues. V was pared by 5 bases and J by 0 bases, with 15 bases of the junction left unmatched. Here the CDR3 reads CASSQLRLAGIPSTDTQYF. DNA for the CDR3: TGTGCCAGCAGCCAACTTCGGCTAGCGGGGATCCCTAGCACAGATACGCAGTATTTT.

This chain connects TRBV6-6 to TRBJ2-1, with a possible D match to TRBD2 (5 bases). The CDR3 is made up of 14 amino acids. Germline values: CDR1 MNHNY, CDR2 SVGAGI (reference sequence). Trimming cost V 6 bases and J 6 bases, with 15 bases left between them. CDR3 residues: CASSRGADFNEQFF. In DNA form, the CDR3 reads TGTGCCAGCAGCCGGGGAGCGGACTTCAATGAGCAGTTCTTC.

The gene calls are TRBV14 and TRBJ1-1; 9 bases align to TRBD1. This CDR3 region has 14 residues. Germline V gene lookup returns CDR1 SGHDN and CDR2 FVKESK. The V and J ends lost 1 base and 9 bases, in that order; junction bases with no gene match: 6. The CDR3 bases are TGTGCCAGCAGCCAAGGCGGACAGGGGAGTAAAGCTTTCTTT. Its protein is CASSQGGQGSKAFF.

This clone was detected only once. This rearrangement joins TRBV19 to TRBJ2-3; TRBD1 is a possible D gene (5 bases). Germline V gene lookup returns CDR1 LNHDA and CDR2 SQIVND (reference sequence). This CDR3 is 12 amino acids long. V lost 3 bases and J 14 bases, leaving 15 bases between the germline ends. The CDR3 spells CASSIDPADRYF. The CDR3 region has the DNA TGTGCCAGTAGTATCGACCCGGCTGACAGGTATTTT.

This rearrangement joins TRBV25-1 to TRBJ1-2; D is unresolved. The germline V and J ends were trimmed by 0 bases and 4 bases, with 6 bases remaining between them. The CDR3 runs 13 residues. CDR1 and CDR2 from the germline V gene are MGHDK and SYGVNS. CDR3 sequence (DNA): TGTGCCAGCAGTGAATATGTCAGCTATGGCTACACCTTC. Translation gives CASSEYVSYGYTF.

The genes are TRBV19 and TRBJ1-5; D not certain. Trimming removed 1 base from V and 1 base from J, with 8 bases in between. Germline CDR1 and CDR2: LNHDA and SQIVND (reference sequence). The CDR3 is 15 residues long. This chain's CDR3 is CASSIAGRSNQPQHF. DNA of the CDR3: TGTGCCAGTAGTATAGCCGGGAGGAGCAATCAGCCCCAGCATTTT. The variable domain in full, with the rest retrieved from reference TRBV19 and TRBJ1-5, is DGGITQSPKYLFRKEGQNVTLSCEQNLNHDAMYWYRQDPGQGLRLIYYSQIVNDFQKGDIAEGYSVSREKKESFPLTVTSAQKNPTAFYLCASSIAGRSNQPQHFGDGTRLSIL.

In nucleotides, the CDR3 is TGTGCCAGCATGGGCGATGGCACTGAAGCTTTCTTT. Translation: CASMGDGTEAFF. The rearrangement joins TRBV2 to TRBJ1-1; D is unresolved. Germline V gives CDR1 SNHLY, CDR2 FYNNEI. The V end lost 7 bases, the J end lost 4 bases, and 10 bases lay between the germline ends. This CDR3 is built from 12 residues.

The chain employs TRBV30 and TRBJ2-2; D ambiguous. The CDR3 contains 13 residues. V was cut by 0 bases and J by 2 bases, with 4 bases left in between. The germline gives CDR1 GTSNPN, CDR2 SVGIG (reference sequence). CDR3 loop: CAWSVGNTGELFF. CDR3 DNA sequence: TGTGCCTGGAGTGTTGGCAACACCGGGGAGCTGTTTTTT.

The chain combines TRBV7-2 with TRBJ2-1; a possible D gene is TRBD2 (6 bases). The length of the CDR3 is 15 residues. Trimming took 2 bases from V and 9 from J, leaving 17 bases between them. From germline, CDR1 is SGHTA and CDR2 FQGNSA. DNA for the CDR3: TGTGCCAGCAGCTTAACGGTCTACGGGAGAAGTGAGCAGTTCTTC. It is translated as CASSLTVYGRSEQFF.

The V gene is TRBV4-1, the J gene TRBJ2-3; TRBD1 agrees at 12 bases. The CDR3 length is 18 residues. V trimming: 1 base; J trimming: 0 bases; junction bases outside the gene matches: 5. Germline CDR1 reads MGHRA; CDR2 reads YSYEKL. Here the CDR3 DNA reads TGCGCCAGCAGCCAAGCCGGGACAGGGGGCTTGAGCACAGATACGCAGTATTTT. This encodes CASSQAGTGGLSTDTQYF.

This clone was detected only a few times. The chain recombines TRBV5-1 with TRBJ1-4; maybe TRBD1 (6 bases). The CDR3 totals 15 residues. Per the germline V gene, CDR1 is SGHRS and CDR2 is YFSETQ. Trimming took 5 bases from V and 11 from J, leaving 22 bases between them. CDR3 residues: CASRAAYRVTRKLFF. The CDR3 nucleotides read TGCGCCAGCAGAGCGGCTTACAGGGTTACGAGGAAACTGTTTTTT. Full variable domain (outside the CDR3, taken from reference TRBV5-1 and TRBJ1-4): KAGVTQTPRYLIKTRGQQVTLSCSPISGHRSVSWYQQTPGQGLQFLFEYFSETQRNKGNFPGRFSGRQFSNSRSEMNVSTLELGDSALYLCASRAAYRVTRKLFFGSGTQLSVL.

The chain joins TRBV2 to TRBJ2-5, with 10 bases fitting TRBD2. V trimming: 4 bases; J trimming: 5 bases; junction bases outside the gene matches: 10. CDR1 SNHLY and CDR2 FYNNEI come from the germline V gene. This CDR3 is built from 16 residues. The chain's CDR3 is CASSVGLAGVGETQYF. In DNA form, the CDR3 reads TGTGCCAGCAGTGTAGGGCTAGCGGGAGTAGGGGAGACCCAGTACTTC.

A single count supports this clone. V is TRBV19 and J is TRBJ1-1, with TRBD1 matching 9 bases. The V gene's germline CDR1 is LNHDA and CDR2 SQIVND (reference sequence). The trim removed 5 bases at V and 4 bases at J, leaving 5 bases unmatched. This CDR3 is built from 14 residues. CDR3: CASSVETGGTEAFF. Written as DNA, the CDR3 is TGTGCCAGTAGTGTCGAGACAGGGGGCACTGAAGCTTTCTTT.

The chain has TRBV19 and TRBJ1-2; no clear D gene. This CDR3 has 13 amino acids. The germline V gene encodes CDR1 LNHDA and CDR2 SQIVND (reference sequence). The germline V and J ends were trimmed by 3 bases and 4 bases, with 9 bases remaining between them. CDR3 residues: CASSIGEAYGYTF. CDR3 DNA sequence: TGTGCCAGTAGTATCGGGGAAGCCTATGGCTACACCTTC.

This chain uses TRBV21-1 with TRBJ2-7; the table gives TRBD1 as D, unverified against the DNA. TRBV21-1 is noted as a pseudogene. The CDR3 spans 12 residues. The CDR3 here is CASSTGSYEQYF. The CDR3 nucleotides are TGTGCCAGCAGCACAGGATCCTACGAGCAGTACTTC.

The rearrangement joins TRBV3-1 (or the pseudogene TRBV3-2) to TRBJ1-3; D is ambiguous. There are 13 residues in the CDR3. Germline values: CDR1 LGHDT, CDR2 YNNKEL (reference sequence). The V end was cut by 4 bases, the J end by 0 bases, with 4 bases between. The CDR3 bases are TGTGCCAGCAGCCGACACTCTGGAAACACCATATATTTT. This codes for CASSRHSGNTIYF.

The gene calls are TRBV27 and TRBJ1-1; weak D call: TRBD1 (5 bases). CDR1 is MNHEY, CDR2 SMNVEV, per germline (reference sequence). This CDR3 has 15 residues. V was clipped by 0 bases and J by 4 bases, with 12 bases between them. The CDR3 nucleotides read TGTGCCAGCAGTTTATCTTTGAAGGGGCGCACTGAAGCTTTCTTT. This codes for CASSLSLKGRTEAFF.

This chain connects TRBV24-1 to TRBJ2-1, with TRBD1 identical over 7 bases. CDR1 is KGHDR, CDR2 SFDVKD, per germline. V was clipped by 5 bases and J by 0 bases; unmatched bases: 15. This CDR3 contains 19 residues. The CDR3 sequence is CATSGGKGAALLSYNEQFF. For the CDR3, the DNA is TGTGCCACCAGTGGGGGCAAGGGGGCGGCCCTCCTCTCCTACAATGAGCAGTTCTTC.

The count of this clone is one. The V and J genes are TRBV5-6 and TRBJ1-2; tentatively, D is TRBD1 (6 bases). Trimming left V 0 bases short and J 2 bases short, with 8 bases between. This CDR3 contains 14 residues. Per germline, CDR1 SGHDT and CDR2 YYEEEE. As DNA, the CDR3 is TGTGCCAGCAGCTTGGTGGGGGCCAACTATGGCTACACCTTC. This codes for CASSLVGANYGYTF.

This clone was seen a handful of times. This sequence joins TRBV6-5 and TRBJ1-5, with D tentatively TRBD1 (5 bases). Germline CDR1 MNHEY, CDR2 SVGAGI. This CDR3 comprises 13 residues. Trimming stripped 6 bases from V and 4 bases from J, with 10 bases between. The CDR3 reads CASSDRTNQPQHF. The DNA for the CDR3 is TGTGCCAGCAGCGACAGAACAAATCAGCCCCAGCATTTT.

V usage is TRBV30 and J usage is TRBJ1-1; 10 bases match TRBD1. CDR1 and CDR2 (germline): GTSNPN, SVGIG (reference sequence). The CDR3 has 15 residues. The V gene end was trimmed by 3 bases and the J gene end by 0 bases; junction bases not matched to a gene: 4. The CDR3 protein is CAWRGQGILNTEAFF. The CDR3 region has the DNA TGTGCCTGGAGGGGACAGGGGATATTGAACACTGAAGCTTTCTTT.

The genes are TRBV5-1 and TRBJ2-7, with 16 bases that match TRBD2. The CDR3 contains 16 residues. The germline V gene encodes CDR1 SGHRS and CDR2 YFSETQ. V was pared by 4 bases and J by 5 bases, with 6 bases of the junction left unmatched. The CDR3 sequence: CASSPGTSGRADEQYF. As DNA, the CDR3 is TGCGCCAGCAGCCCAGGGACTAGCGGGAGGGCAGACGAGCAGTACTTC.

V is TRBV10-3 and J is TRBJ2-7; 7 bases are shared with TRBD2. Per germline, CDR1 ENHRY and CDR2 SYGVKD. The CDR3 covers 18 residues. V shed 0 bases and J 0 bases; nucleotides not matched to a gene: 11. CDR3 in DNA: TGTGCCATCAGTGAGTCCTTTCCCTTAGCGGGTAACTCCTACGAGCAGTACTTC. Translation: CAISESFPLAGNSYEQYF.

This clone was observed a single time. The J gene is TRBJ1-2, the V gene TRBV10-1, with TRBD1 matching 8 bases. Germline CDR1 WNHNN, CDR2 SYGVQD (reference sequence). This CDR3 is built from 16 residues. Trimming took 6 bases from V and 2 from J; bases not matched to a gene: 11. The CDR3 region is CASSVTGTGENYGYTF. The CDR3 DNA sequence: TGCGCCAGCAGCGTTACCGGGACAGGAGAGAACTATGGCTACACCTTC.